Listed below are T cell receptor beta chains from one sample, sequenced in a study of tumor-infiltrating lymphocytes in oesophageal squamous cell carcinoma. In TCRdb, the PCR reads were re-called with MiXCR into one record per CDR3 protein. Here the sample spans about 21,000 distinct CDR3 sequences, 36% being singletons. Sequencing was carried out using esophageal tumor tissue. The receptors come from a male donor with esophageal squamous cell carcinoma. CDR3s include the opening cysteine and the closing phenylalanine or tryptophan. A D gene is named only where the DNA matches it firmly. Clone size is shown for a subset of rows, as once, few, many or a class of expanded clone.

CDR3nt: TGTGCCAGCAGCTTTCACGGTCCCTCCTACGAGCAGTACTTC
CDR3aa: CASSFHGPSYEQYF
abundance: .
d_gene: .
j_gene: TRBJ2-7
v_gene: TRBV7-9
len: 14

CDR3nt: TGCGCCACTATAGCACCGGGGGATGAGCAGTTCTTC
CDR3aa: CATIAPGDEQFF
abundance: many
d_gene: .
j_gene: TRBJ2-1
v_gene: TRBV10-2
len: 12

CDR3nt: TGTGCCAGCAGTGGGACAGGGATAAACATTCAGTACTTC
CDR3aa: CASSGTGINIQYF
abundance: .
d_gene: TRBD1
j_gene: TRBJ2-4
v_gene: TRBV6-1
len: 13

CDR3nt: TGTGCCAGCAGCCAAACCTCCTACGAGCAGTACTTC
CDR3aa: CASSQTSYEQYF
abundance: .
d_gene: .
j_gene: TRBJ2-7
v_gene: TRBV3-1
len: 12

CDR3nt: TGTGCCAGCAGCCCCTGGGACAGGGGAGCGGATACGCAGTATTTT
CDR3aa: CASSPWDRGADTQYF
abundance: .
d_gene: TRBD1
j_gene: TRBJ2-3
v_gene: TRBV7-3
len: 15

CDR3nt: TGTGCCAGCAGCTTAGCGTCGAGTTTTGCAGATACGCAGTATTTT
CDR3aa: CASSLASSFADTQYF
abundance: .
d_gene: .
j_gene: TRBJ2-3
v_gene: TRBV7-6
len: 15

CDR3nt: TGTGCCAGCACGTCCTCCGGGACTCCTAACTCCTACGAGCAGTACTTC
CDR3aa: CASTSSGTPNSYEQYF
abundance: few
d_gene: .
j_gene: TRBJ2-7
v_gene: TRBV28
len: 16

CDR3nt: TGTGCCAGCAGCTCGGGACTAGCGGGGGGGCAAGATACGCAGTATTTT
CDR3aa: CASSSGLAGGQDTQYF
abundance: .
d_gene: TRBD2
j_gene: TRBJ2-3
v_gene: TRBV11-3
len: 16

CDR3nt: TGTGCCAGCCTTTGGACAGGGCCTTACAATGAGCAGTTCTTC
CDR3aa: CASLWTGPYNEQFF
abundance: many
d_gene: TRBD1
j_gene: TRBJ2-1
v_gene: TRBV7-9
len: 14

CDR3nt: TGTGCCAGCAGCACAATAGGGGCGGCAGGTAGCAATCAGCCCCAGCATTTT
CDR3aa: CASSTIGAAGSNQPQHF
abundance: medium-sized
d_gene: .
j_gene: TRBJ1-5
v_gene: TRBV6-1
len: 17

CDR3nt: TGTGCCAGCAGCAAATTCCGGGACGATACGGCGGGCTACACCTTC
CDR3aa: CASSKFRDDTAGYTF
abundance: medium-sized
d_gene: .
j_gene: TRBJ1-2
v_gene: TRBV7-2
len: 15

CDR3nt: TGTGCCAGCAGTACTACGGACAGCCCGAACACTGAAGCTTTCTTT
CDR3aa: CASSTTDSPNTEAFF
abundance: many
d_gene: .
j_gene: TRBJ1-1
v_gene: TRBV27
len: 15

CDR3nt: TGCGCCAGCAGAGGGACAGACTACGAGGAGCAGTACTTC
CDR3aa: CASRGTDYEEQYF
abundance: .
d_gene: TRBD1
j_gene: TRBJ2-7
v_gene: TRBV5-1
len: 13

CDR3nt: TGTGCCAGCAGCGTAAGGCTTGGGGACTCCATGGGGAGGAATGAGCAGTTCTTC
CDR3aa: CASSVRLGDSMGRNEQFF
abundance: .
d_gene: .
j_gene: TRBJ2-1
v_gene: TRBV9
len: 18

CDR3nt: TGTGCCAGCAGCTTCCGACAGGGGGTGTCGTCCTACGAGCAGTACTTC
CDR3aa: CASSFRQGVSSYEQYF
abundance: .
d_gene: TRBD1
j_gene: TRBJ2-7
v_gene: TRBV11-2
len: 16

CDR3nt: TGTGCCAGCAGTTCCCCCAGGGCGTCCTATGGCTACACCTTC
CDR3aa: CASSSPRASYGYTF
abundance: medium-sized
d_gene: .
j_gene: TRBJ1-2
v_gene: TRBV28
len: 14

CDR3nt: TGTGCCAGCAGTTATTCGCGGGCTATTACCGGGGAGCTGTATTTT
CDR3aa: CASSYSRAITGELYF
abundance: .
d_gene: .
j_gene: TRBJ2-3
v_gene: TRBV6-2/TRBV6-3
len: 15

CDR3nt: TGTGCCAGCAGCTTAGCGGGAGGTCCCCACGAGCAGTACTTC
CDR3aa: CASSLAGGPHEQYF
abundance: few
d_gene: .
j_gene: TRBJ2-7
v_gene: TRBV7-2
len: 14

CDR3nt: TGTGCCAGCTCACCGCCAGGGGGGGAGCAGTACTTC
CDR3aa: CASSPPGGEQYF
abundance: many
d_gene: .
j_gene: TRBJ2-7
v_gene: TRBV18
len: 12

CDR3nt: TGTGCCAGCAGCCGTACGGGACTAGGCACAGATACGCAGTATTTT
CDR3aa: CASSRTGLGTDTQYF
abundance: .
d_gene: TRBD2
j_gene: TRBJ2-3
v_gene: TRBV7-2
len: 15

CDR3nt: TGCGCCAGCAGTGATTCGGGGGGGGACGAGCAGTACTTC
CDR3aa: CASSDSGGDEQYF
abundance: many
d_gene: TRBD2
j_gene: TRBJ2-7
v_gene: TRBV10-1
len: 13

CDR3nt: TGTGCCAGCAGTGTCAGGGATTATGGCTACACCTTC
CDR3aa: CASSVRDYGYTF
abundance: few
d_gene: .
j_gene: TRBJ1-2
v_gene: TRBV25-1
len: 12

CDR3nt: TGCAGTGCTAGAGGTTGGGCAGCTAGCTCCTACGAGCAGTACTTC
CDR3aa: CSARGWAASSYEQYF
abundance: .
d_gene: .
j_gene: TRBJ2-7
v_gene: TRBV20-1
len: 15

CDR3nt: TGTGCCAGCAGTCAACAGGGGAACAATGAGCAGTACTTC
CDR3aa: CASSQQGNNEQYF
abundance: many
d_gene: TRBD1
j_gene: TRBJ2-7
v_gene: TRBV6-1
len: 13

CDR3nt: TGTGCCAGCAGGGGACAGGGAATATTCGAGCAGTACTTC
CDR3aa: CASRGQGIFEQYF
abundance: many
d_gene: TRBD1
j_gene: TRBJ2-7
v_gene: TRBV12-3/TRBV12-4
len: 13

CDR3nt: TGTGCCAGCAGTTATGGGGGACAGGGGGCGCAGGAGACCCAGTACTTC
CDR3aa: CASSYGGQGAQETQYF
abundance: many
d_gene: TRBD1
j_gene: TRBJ2-5
v_gene: TRBV2
len: 16

CDR3nt: TGTGCCAGCAGTTACCTCAGGGGGCGCTTAGAGCAGTACTTC
CDR3aa: CASSYLRGRLEQYF
abundance: medium-sized
d_gene: TRBD1
j_gene: TRBJ2-7
v_gene: TRBV6-6
len: 14

CDR3nt: TGTGCCAGCAGCTTAGGGGGACAGGGTAGGCAGTTCTTC
CDR3aa: CASSLGGQGRQFF
abundance: medium-sized
d_gene: TRBD1
j_gene: TRBJ2-1
v_gene: TRBV7-3
len: 13